This T cell receptor beta chain was identified during a study of cytomegalovirus exposure and HLA in healthy donors. Overall study findings and caveats: TCR beta V- and J-gene trimming, according to a later analysis, was linked to a missense DCLRE1C variant. There were 150 or so TCR beta chains listed as cytomegalovirus-associated. The records held CMV serostatus as the only immune exposure information. Earlier analysis looked at TCR beta V segments, and most were productive about 90% or about 30% of the time.

To note about this clone: The antigen remains unidentified.

CDR1 is SGHNT and CDR2 is YYREEE in the germline V gene (reference sequence). The CDR3 runs to 15 residues. V dropped 0 bases and J dropped 4; count of bases not matched to a gene: 5. It was with 60 Vbeta and 13 Jbeta primers that the PCR ran. The repertoire was sequenced with immunoSEQ multiplex PCR; TCRdb's copy has only in-frame clones and lacks some. The data contain around 88,000 clones, about four fifths of them singletons. Sequenced: PBMCs. The sequence derives from a woman between 40 and 55 years old in good health and CMV-seropositive. The chain couples TRBV5-4 to TRBJ2-7; 9 bases line up with TRBD1. The CDR3 loop reads CASSLAAGQGYEQYF. The CDR3 nucleotides read TGTGCCAGCAGCTTGGCCGCCGGACAGGGGTACGAGCAGTACTTC.